Listed here are 24 T cell receptor beta chains from one sample, sequenced in a study of shared clonotypes between healthy human individuals. Data came from immunoSEQ multiplex PCR; TCRdb stores just in-frame clones and leaves some out. The sample holds some 1,600,000 clones, around 98% seen once. Sequenced: naive CD4+ T cells sorted from blood. As for subset: CD45RA+ positively selected. These receptors came from a man aged 30-40 years in good health.

The chain combines TRBV5-4 with TRBJ2-5; D is uncertain. V shed 9 bases and J shed 2 bases, with 14 bases lying between them. Germline V gene data show CDR1 as SGHNT and CDR2 as YYREEE (reference sequence). CDR3 length: 13 amino acids. The CDR3 region is CATRVLEQETQYF. CDR3 bases: TGTGCCACCCGAGTTTTGGAACAAGAGACCCAGTACTTC.

The chain is built from TRBV25-1 and TRBJ2-7; D ambiguous. Germline V CDR1 and CDR2: MGHDK, SYGVNS. This CDR3 comprises 13 residues. Trimming took off 3 bases at V and 3 bases at J, with 9 bases between the two ends. CDR3 DNA sequence: TGTGCCAGCAGTGACACTCTTCACTACGAGCAGTACTTC. Its translation is CASSDTLHYEQYF.

The chain joins TRBV7-9 to TRBJ1-2; tentative D call: TRBD1 (5 bases). This CDR3 has 14 amino acids. Trimming removed 6 bases at V and 8 bases at J, with 19 bases between. Germline CDR1 is SEHNR and CDR2 is FQNEAQ (reference sequence). CDR3 sequence: CASRLPGTRGGYTF. CDR3 DNA: TGTGCCAGCAGGCTCCCGGGGACCCGCGGGGGCTACACCTTC.

The V gene is TRBV9, the J gene TRBJ2-3, with 14 positions matching TRBD2. In germline, CDR1 is SGDLS, CDR2 YYNGEE. Trimming cost V 4 bases and J 0 bases; bases outside gene matches: 10. The CDR3 length is 19 residues. Written as DNA, the CDR3 is TGTGCCAGCAGCCCAATCGGACTAGCGGGAGGTACTAGCACAGATACGCAGTATTTT. Its translation is CASSPIGLAGGTSTDTQYF.

The chain is built from TRBV11-2 and TRBJ2-7; D perhaps matches TRBD2 (6 bases). The CDR3 totals 15 residues. The V end was cut by 4 bases, the J end by 0 bases, with 13 bases between. From germline, CDR1 is SGHAT and CDR2 FQNNGV. This chain's CDR3 is CASSSGTSSSYEQYF. CDR3 DNA sequence: TGTGCCAGCAGCTCCGGGACTTCCAGCTCCTACGAGCAGTACTTC.

This clone was seen only once. The V call is TRBV11-2, the J call TRBJ2-5; D possibly uses TRBD1 or TRBD2 (6 bases each). The germline V and J ends were trimmed by 1 base and 1 base, with 19 bases remaining between them. This CDR3 has 18 amino acids. Germline CDR1 is SGHAT and CDR2 is FQNNGV. This chain's CDR3 is CASSLGHLGGIRQETQYF. In DNA, the CDR3 is TGTGCCAGCAGCTTAGGACATTTGGGGGGCATACGCCAAGAGACCCAGTACTTC.

V and J are TRBV4-1 and TRBJ1-1, with D possibly being TRBD1 (6 bases). Between the trimmed V and J ends, which lost 1 base and 4 bases, there was a span of 13 bases. Germline V gives CDR1 MGHRA, CDR2 YSYEKL. The CDR3 covers 15 residues. The CDR3 nucleotides are TGCGCCAGCAGCCAAGGGCGGGGGGGCGGCACTGAAGCTTTCTTT. Translated: CASSQGRGGGTEAFF.

V is TRBV19 and J is TRBJ1-1; D not certain. Germline CDR1 and CDR2: LNHDA and SQIVND (reference sequence). The ends were cut back, 5 bases at V and 8 bases at J, with 12 bases in the middle. The CDR3 spans 12 residues. In nucleotides, the CDR3 is TGTGCCAGTAGTGCCGGTAGGATCGAAGCTTTCTTT. The encoded protein is CASSAGRIEAFF.

The V and J genes are TRBV6-6 and TRBJ1-1; D is perhaps TRBD1 (6 bases). The germline CDR1 and CDR2 sequences are MNHNY and SVGAGI (reference sequence). The length of the CDR3 is 13 residues. The germline V and J ends were trimmed by 2 bases and 8 bases, with 12 bases remaining between them. CDR3 in DNA: TGTGCCAGCAGTTACCAACAAGGGGGAGAAGCTTTCTTT. Its protein is CASSYQQGGEAFF.

The chain has TRBV28 and TRBJ1-2, with TRBD1 matching 9 bases. The CDR3 totals 15 residues. Losses at the gene ends were 4 bases for V and 3 bases for J; bases not matched to a gene: 6. Germline V CDR1 and CDR2: MDHEN, SYDVKM. The CDR3 DNA follows: TGTGCCAGCAGTTACAAGACAGGGGGGGACTATGGCTACACCTTC. Amino acids: CASSYKTGGDYGYTF.

The V call is TRBV5-1, the J call TRBJ2-7; D is unresolved. The length of the CDR3 is 13 residues. The V end lost 3 bases, the J end lost 4 bases, and 11 bases lay between the germline ends. The germline gives CDR1 SGHRS, CDR2 YFSETQ. CDR3 sequence (DNA): TGCGCCAGCAGCTCACAACCACCTTACGAGCAGTACTTC. Translating it yields CASSSQPPYEQYF.

The rearrangement uses TRBV7-9 and TRBJ1-2; D might be TRBD1 (5 bases). The CDR3 runs to 14 residues. Between the trimmed V and J ends, which lost 5 bases and 4 bases, there was a span of 14 bases. The germline gives CDR1 SEHNR, CDR2 FQNEAQ (reference sequence). The DNA for the CDR3 is TGTGCCAGCAGCCCTTCGGGACCGTCCTATGGCTACACCTTC. Its translation: CASSPSGPSYGYTF.

The V gene is TRBV19, the J gene TRBJ2-7, with D perhaps TRBD1 (6 bases). Germline V gene lookup returns CDR1 LNHDA and CDR2 SQIVND (reference sequence). Trimming shortened V by 10 bases and J by 1 base, and 11 bases separated the two germline ends. The CDR3 is 12 residues long. The CDR3 region has the DNA TGTGCCACCTCCACAGGGTCCTACGAGCAGTACTTC. Translated: CATSTGSYEQYF.

V and J are TRBV7-2 and TRBJ2-3; D call uncertain. The CDR3 covers 15 residues. The V gene's germline CDR1 is SGHTA and CDR2 FQGNSA. V shed 2 bases and J shed 0 bases, with 9 bases lying between them. In nucleotides, the CDR3 is TGTGCCAGCAGCTTATGGGCCTATAGCACAGATACGCAGTATTTT. It translates to CASSLWAYSTDTQYF.

This sequence joins TRBV5-5 and TRBJ2-7; 8 nucleotides align to TRBD1. Germline V lookup: CDR1 SGHKS, CDR2 YYEKEE (reference sequence). The CDR3 totals 14 residues. V shed 4 bases, J shed 2 bases, and the junction held 5 bases outside the gene matches. CDR3 DNA: TGTGCCAGCAGCAGCCGGGACAGGACCTACGAGCAGTACTTC. It yields the protein CASSSRDRTYEQYF. Based on the CDR3 plus reference TRBV5-5 and TRBJ2-7, the full variable domain is DAGVTQSPTHLIKTRGQQVTLRCSPISGHKSVSWYQQVLGQGPQFIFQYYEKEERGRGNFPDRFSARQFPNYSSELNVNALLLGDSALYLCASSSRDRTYEQYFGPGTRLTVT.

V and J are TRBV5-6 and TRBJ2-3; D gene ambiguous. CDR1 and CDR2 from the germline V gene are SGHDT and YYEEEE. The CDR3 runs 16 residues. V was shortened by 4 bases and J by 0 bases, with 15 bases between the two germline ends. CDR3 residues: CASSGVAATSTDTQYF. The CDR3 region has the DNA TGTGCCAGCAGCGGCGTGGCAGCGACTAGCACAGATACGCAGTATTTT.

The gene calls are TRBV27 and TRBJ2-7; 8 bases agree with TRBD2. The V segment lost 5 bases and the J segment 2 bases; nucleotides outside the gene matches: 8. Germline assignment: CDR1 MNHEY and CDR2 SMNVEV (reference sequence). The CDR3 is 15 residues long. CDR3 DNA: TGTGCCAGCAGTAAGGGTAGCGGGGCGCCCTACGAGCAGTACTTC. Its translation is CASSKGSGAPYEQYF.

This chain connects TRBV19 to TRBJ2-3, with D possibly TRBD1 on 5 matching bases. Trimming took 6 bases from V and 1 from J, leaving 11 bases between them. Germline CDR1 is LNHDA and CDR2 is SQIVND (reference sequence). This CDR3 spans 14 amino acids. CDR3 sequence (DNA): TGTGCCAGTAGCGCAGGGTTTGGCACAGATACGCAGTATTTT. It yields the protein CASSAGFGTDTQYF.

The chain carries TRBV2 and TRBJ2-1, with 7 nucleotides matching TRBD2. The J segment lost 3 bases and the V segment lost 4 bases, leaving 6 bases of the junction unmatched. This CDR3 has 15 amino acids. The germline CDR1 and CDR2 sequences are SNHLY and FYNNEI. CDR3 DNA sequence: TGTGCCAGCAGTGGAACAGCGGGATTCTACAATGAGCAGTTCTTC. Residues: CASSGTAGFYNEQFF.

The V gene is TRBV7-2, the J gene TRBJ2-7, with TRBD1 as a possible D gene (6 bases). Germline V CDR1 and CDR2: SGHTA, FQGNSA. Trimming shortened V by 5 bases and J by 0 bases, and 11 bases separated the two germline ends. The CDR3 contains 14 residues. CDR3 nucleotides: TGTGCCAGCAGCATACAGGGTGGCTCCTACGAGCAGTACTTC. Amino acids: CASSIQGGSYEQYF.

The chain has TRBV6-4 and TRBJ2-5; tentatively, D is TRBD2 (6 bases). The germline CDR1 and CDR2 sequences are MRHNA and SNTAGT. Trimming removed 5 bases at V and 1 base at J, with 11 bases between. The CDR3 is 14 amino acids. The CDR3 region has the DNA TGTGCCAGCAGTATCAACGGGGGCCAAGAGACCCAGTACTTC. This sequence encodes CASSINGGQETQYF.

The chain joins TRBV15 to TRBJ2-3; 8 bases are a match to TRBD2. J lost 2 bases, V lost 3 bases, and 7 bases had no gene match. CDR1 is LNHNV, CDR2 YYDKDF, per germline (reference sequence). The CDR3 length is 16 residues. In DNA form, the CDR3 reads TGTGCCACCAGCAGCGACGTAGCGGGGAACACAGATACGCAGTATTTT. Amino acids: CATSSDVAGNTDTQYF.

The V gene is TRBV28, the J gene TRBJ2-5; D could derive from TRBD1 or TRBD2 (5 bases each). Trimming pared 6 bases from V and 5 bases from J, leaving 16 bases between. This CDR3 is built from 14 residues. The germline V gene has CDR1 MDHEN and CDR2 SYDVKM. The CDR3 sequence: CASSSPGAGETQYF. The CDR3 DNA reads TGTGCCAGCAGCTCACCCGGGGCGGGCGAGACCCAGTACTTC.

The chain employs TRBV7-2 and TRBJ2-1, with a possible D match to TRBD2 (6 bases). Germline V gives CDR1 SGHTA, CDR2 FQGNSA. Trimming stripped 4 bases from V and 5 bases from J, with 18 bases between. CDR3 length: 16 amino acids. This chain's CDR3 is CASSYSWGGGNNEQFF. In DNA form, the CDR3 reads TGTGCCAGCAGCTATTCTTGGGGAGGCGGGAACAATGAGCAGTTCTTC.